Shown below are 10 T cell receptor beta chains from a single sample sequenced in a study of shared clonotypes between healthy human individuals. Sequencing was performed with immunoSEQ multiplex PCR; in TCRdb, only in-frame clones are kept and a portion is missing. The table lists more than 2,000,000 clones, over 85% of them singletons, with about 0.13% in the top ten. The sample was naive CD4+ T cells sorted from blood. Subset: CD45RA+ positively selected. The receptors shown here come from a young man in good health.

The gene calls are TRBV6-1 and TRBJ2-3; D is perhaps TRBD2 (5 bases). This CDR3 spans 15 amino acids. Germline-derived CDR1 and CDR2 are MNHNS and SASEGT. With 3 bases removed from V and 3 bases from J, the gap between germline ends came to 13 bases. CDR3 DNA sequence: TGTGCCAGCAGTGAGAGGGAATACGGGACAGATACGCAGTATTTT. Translated: CASSEREYGTDTQYF.

V gene TRBV10-3 combines with J gene TRBJ2-2; no definite D call. The V gene lost 3 bases and the J gene lost 3 bases, with 5 bases spanning the gap. The germline V gene has CDR1 ENHRY and CDR2 SYGVKD. The CDR3 is 13 residues long. CDR3 nucleotide sequence: TGTGCCATCAGTGACTTGTACACCGGGGAGCTGTTTTTT. Translation: CAISDLYTGELFF.

The chain carries TRBV7-2 and TRBJ2-1; the D gene is possibly TRBD2 (5 bases). Trimming cost V 4 bases and J 5 bases, with 18 bases left between them. The CDR3 sequence is 16 residues long. Germline-derived CDR1 and CDR2 are SGHTA and FQGNSA. CDR3 sequence reads: CASSSSLLATNNEQFF. The CDR3 nucleotides read TGTGCCAGCAGCTCATCACTTCTAGCTACGAACAATGAGCAGTTCTTC.

The chain employs TRBV2 and TRBJ1-2, with 9 nucleotides matching TRBD1. This CDR3 spans 15 amino acids. Germline CDR1 is SNHLY and CDR2 is FYNNEI. Trimming removed 6 bases from V and 1 base from J; junction bases left unmatched: 6. CDR3 residues: CASSDSTGGNYGYTF. The CDR3 DNA reads TGTGCCAGCAGCGACTCGACAGGGGGTAACTATGGCTACACCTTC. The entire variable domain, with the rest obtained from reference TRBV2 and TRBJ1-2, is as follows: EPEVTQTPSHQVTQMGQEVILRCVPISNHLYFYWYRQILGQKVEFLVSFYNNEISEKSEIFDDQFSVERPDGSNFTLKIRSTKLEDSAMYFCASSDSTGGNYGYTFGSGTRLTVV.

V gene TRBV6-6 combines with J gene TRBJ1-2; D perhaps matches TRBD1 (6 bases). Trimming removed 5 bases at V and 7 bases at J, with 11 bases between. The CDR3 spans 12 residues. CDR1 is MNHNY and CDR2 is SVGAGI in the germline V gene (reference sequence). The CDR3 spells CASSNRDRGYTF. CDR3 coding DNA: TGTGCCAGCAGTAACAGGGATCGTGGCTACACCTTC.

The chain couples TRBV18 to TRBJ2-2, with TRBD1 matching 8 bases. Trimming removed 2 bases from V and 1 base from J; junction bases left unmatched: 6. The germline V gene has CDR1 KGHSH and CDR2 LQKENI. This CDR3 has 17 residues. In nucleotides, the CDR3 is TGTGCCAGCTCACCAGCTACCGGGACAGGGAACACCGGGGAGCTGTTTTTT. Protein sequence: CASSPATGTGNTGELFF.

This sequence joins TRBV6-1 and TRBJ1-2; D perhaps matches TRBD1 (5 bases). The CDR3 is made up of 15 amino acids. Trimming pared 5 bases from V and 3 bases from J, leaving 16 bases between. Germline V lookup: CDR1 MNHNS, CDR2 SASEGT. CDR3 region: CASSRDSQGHYGYTF. The CDR3 nucleotides read TGTGCCAGCAGTCGGGACTCGCAAGGTCACTATGGCTACACCTTC.

This clone was found a few times. The chain couples TRBV19 to TRBJ1-2; a weak D match, TRBD1 (5 bases). Per germline, CDR1 LNHDA and CDR2 SQIVND (reference sequence). This CDR3 is built from 12 residues. V shed 3 bases and J shed 6 bases, with 8 bases lying between them. This CDR3 reads CASSIEDNGYTF. DNA of the CDR3: TGTGCCAGTAGTATCGAGGACAATGGCTACACCTTC.

The chain combines TRBV9 with TRBJ1-2; TRBD1 aligns across 7 bases. Germline trimming cut 4 bases from V and 4 bases from J; bases unmatched to any gene: 4. Germline V gene lookup returns CDR1 SGDLS and CDR2 YYNGEE. CDR3 length: 13 amino acids. The CDR3: CASSQTGSYGYTF. Written as DNA, the CDR3 is TGTGCCAGCAGCCAGACAGGGTCCTATGGCTACACCTTC.

For this clone: A far larger clone lies a single base away; this is likely a read error. The rearrangement joins TRBV4-1 to TRBJ2-7; 9 positions agree with TRBD1. This CDR3 spans 14 amino acids. Germline V gene lookup returns CDR1 MGHRA and CDR2 YSYEKL. The V segment lost 6 bases and the J segment 0 bases; nucleotides outside the gene matches: 3. In nucleotides, the CDR3 is TGCGCCAGCAGATTGACAGGGGGCTCCTACGAGCAGTACTTC. This sequence encodes CASRLTGGSYEQYF.